The 28 T cell receptor beta chains in this list originate from one sample, sequenced in a study of blood T cell repertoires in COVID-19. The repertoire was sequenced with immunoSEQ multiplex PCR; TCRdb's copy has only in-frame clones and lacks some. The data contain tens of thousands of clones, more than 70% of them singletons. The sequenced sample was peripheral blood. Receptor source: a human donor in a cohort sampled during active COVID-19.

The chain couples TRBV6-5 to TRBJ1-6; TRBD1 agrees at 7 bases. V gave up 7 bases and J gave up 11 bases; unmatched junction bases: 14. The germline V gene has CDR1 MNHEY and CDR2 SVGAGI. The CDR3 covers 15 residues. The CDR3: CASTHRQGVGTPLHF. Here the CDR3 DNA reads TGTGCCAGCACCCACCGACAGGGCGTAGGGACACCCCTCCACTTT.

This clone came up a few times. The chain couples TRBV7-2 to TRBJ2-7, with 9 nucleotides matching TRBD2. CDR3 length: 15 amino acids. V gave up 5 bases and J gave up 5 bases; unmatched junction bases: 10. Per the germline V gene, CDR1 is SGHTA and CDR2 is FQGNSA. CDR3 sequence: CASSVISGSRDEQYF. CDR3 nucleotide sequence: TGTGCCAGCAGCGTAATTAGCGGGAGTAGAGACGAGCAGTACTTC.

The J gene is TRBJ1-2, the V gene TRBV6-5; 8 bases align to TRBD1. The ends lost 7 bases at V and 4 bases at J; junction bases unmatched: 8. The CDR3 totals 14 residues. Germline-derived CDR1 and CDR2 are MNHEY and SVGAGI. The CDR3 nucleotides are TGTGCCAGCACTCAGGACAGGGTCGGCTATGGCTACACCTTC. This translates into CASTQDRVGYGYTF.

This clone came up once. The gene calls are TRBV3-1 (or the pseudogene TRBV3-2) and TRBJ2-1, with 8 bases identical to TRBD2. The ends lost 4 bases at V and 6 bases at J; junction bases unmatched: 8. CDR3 size: 15 residues. Germline V gene lookup returns CDR1 LGHDT and CDR2 YNNKEL (reference sequence). The CDR3 region has the DNA TGTGCCAGCAGCCTCGGGGTAGGACTAGCCAATGAGCAGTTCTTC. It encodes CASSLGVGLANEQFF.

The genes are TRBV3-1 (or the pseudogene TRBV3-2) and TRBJ1-3, with 7 nucleotides matching TRBD1. The germline CDR1 and CDR2 sequences are LGHDT and YNNKEL (reference sequence). The CDR3 covers 16 residues. J gave up 2 bases and V 1 base, and 5 bases lay outside the gene matches. The CDR3, as DNA: TGTGCCAGCAGCCAAGGGACAGGCTCGGCTGGAAACACCATATATTTT. This sequence encodes CASSQGTGSAGNTIYF.

The genes are TRBV7-9 and TRBJ2-4, with 9 bases aligning to TRBD2. The CDR3 is 15 residues long. Germline lookup yields CDR1 SEHNR and CDR2 FQNEAQ (reference sequence). V shed 0 bases, J shed 6 bases, and the junction held 3 bases outside the gene matches. The CDR3, as DNA: TGTGCCAGCAGCTTAGCCGGGACTAGCCGAAACATTCAGTACTTC. This codes for CASSLAGTSRNIQYF.

The chain links TRBV6-5 to TRBJ1-1, with D unclear. Trimming pared 5 bases from V and 1 base from J, leaving 14 bases between. From germline, CDR1 is MNHEY and CDR2 SVGAGI. The CDR3 consists of 15 residues. The CDR3 DNA reads as TGTGCCAGCAGTACCAATCGGCGAGGGAACACTGAAGCTTTCTTT. It specifies CASSTNRRGNTEAFF.

This clone showed up just once. The CDR3 DNA sequence: TGTGCCAGCAGTGAAGCTGAGGGGGCCTATAAACCCCAGCATTTT. Residues: CASSEAEGAYKPQHF. This chain uses TRBV6-1 with TRBJ1-5, with 7 bases identical to TRBD1. Germline V gene sequence: CDR1 MNHNS, CDR2 SASEGT. Losses at the gene ends were 0 bases for V and 10 bases for J; bases not matched to a gene: 9. The CDR3 totals 15 residues.

V gene TRBV6-5 combines with J gene TRBJ2-1, with 9 bases identical to TRBD2. The CDR3 has 14 residues. After removal of 7 bases from V and 5 bases from J, the junction contained 6 bases not matched to a gene. Looked up from germline, CDR1 is MNHEY and CDR2 is SVGAGI. CDR3 amino acids: CASIRAGGDNEQFF. CDR3 in DNA: TGTGCCAGCATCAGGGCGGGAGGGGACAATGAGCAGTTCTTC.

The chain combines TRBV11-2 with TRBJ2-7; 7 positions agree with TRBD1. The germline CDR1 and CDR2 sequences are SGHAT and FQNNGV. The CDR3 has 14 residues. Trimming cost V 5 bases and J 6 bases; bases outside gene matches: 10. The CDR3 sequence is CASSQGQNRGEQYF. In nucleotides, the CDR3 is TGTGCCAGCAGCCAGGGACAGAATCGGGGCGAGCAGTACTTC. Drawing the rest from reference TRBV11-2 and TRBJ2-7, the complete variable domain is EAGVAQSPRYKIIEKRQSVAFWCNPISGHATLYWYQQILGQGPKLLIQFQNNGVVDDSQLPKDRFSAERLKGVDSTLKIQPAKLEDSAVYLCASSQGQNRGEQYFGPGTRLTVT.

J is TRBJ1-2 and V is TRBV19, with D unclear. CDR1 is LNHDA, CDR2 SQIVND, per germline (reference sequence). The V end lost 0 bases, the J end lost 2 bases, and 13 bases lay between the germline ends. The CDR3 runs to 16 residues. This CDR3 reads CASSIEGANSNYGYTF. In DNA form, the CDR3 reads TGTGCCAGTAGTATAGAGGGAGCTAATTCGAACTATGGCTACACCTTC.

This clone has at least ten counts. The chain links TRBV24-1 to TRBJ2-7; TRBD1 is a possible D gene (6 bases). Germline values: CDR1 KGHDR, CDR2 SFDVKD. With 2 bases removed from V and 0 bases from J, the gap between germline ends came to 10 bases. This CDR3 has 15 amino acids. CDR3 coding DNA: TGTGCCACCAGTGATTCGACAGGAGGCTCCTACGAGCAGTACTTC. This translates into CATSDSTGGSYEQYF.

The rearrangement joins TRBV19 to TRBJ1-5; D unresolved. The CDR3 runs 14 residues. Trimming removed 7 bases from V and 5 bases from J, with 15 bases in between. Looked up from germline, CDR1 is LNHDA and CDR2 is SQIVND (reference sequence). DNA for the CDR3: TGTGCCAGTACCACGGGAGGGAGGTATCAGCCCCAGCATTTT. Protein sequence: CASTTGGRYQPQHF.

This clone was picked up a small number of times. The V gene is TRBV6-5, the J gene TRBJ1-5, with D maybe TRBD1 (6 bases). This CDR3 contains 15 residues. Germline lookup yields CDR1 MNHEY and CDR2 SVGAGI. Trimming took off 5 bases at V and 2 bases at J, with 13 bases between the two ends. The CDR3: CASSLSGVGNQPQHF. The CDR3 DNA follows: TGTGCCAGCAGTCTCTCAGGGGTGGGCAATCAGCCCCAGCATTTT.

This clone was picked up a small number of times. The rearrangement joins TRBV2 to TRBJ1-2, with D perhaps matching TRBD1 (6 bases). Trimming took off 9 bases at V and 0 bases at J, with 8 bases between the two ends. The CDR3 has 12 amino acids. Per germline, CDR1 SNHLY and CDR2 FYNNEI. The DNA for the CDR3 is TGTGCCAGTCGGACAGCTAACTATGGCTACACCTTC. Translated, it gives CASRTANYGYTF.

The CDR3, as DNA: TGTGCCAGCAGCTTACAGGGACAGATTACCGGGGAGCTGTTTTTT. This gives the protein CASSLQGQITGELFF. This chain uses TRBV7-9 with TRBJ2-2, with 7 nucleotides matching TRBD1. The V and J ends lost 2 bases and 5 bases, in that order; junction bases with no gene match: 5. Germline CDR1 is SEHNR and CDR2 is FQNEAQ (reference sequence). This CDR3 is built from 15 residues.

V usage is TRBV3-1 (or the pseudogene TRBV3-2) and J usage is TRBJ2-1, with TRBD2 matching over 8 bases. Trimming at V came to 4 bases and at J to 10 bases, leaving 12 bases not matched to a gene. Germline loops: CDR1 LGHDT, CDR2 YNNKEL (reference sequence). CDR3 length: 15 amino acids. The DNA for the CDR3 is TGTGCCAGCAGCCCCCCTCAAGCGGGAGCTTGGGAGCAGTTCTTC. Translation gives CASSPPQAGAWEQFF.

The rearrangement links TRBV5-8 to TRBJ2-5; D call uncertain. The CDR3 is 14 residues long. With 0 bases removed from V and 1 base from J, the gap between germline ends came to 7 bases. Germline V gene lookup returns CDR1 SGHTS and CDR2 YDEGEE. The CDR3 DNA reads TGTGCCAGCAGCTTGGACAACCTCCAAGAGACCCAGTACTTC. It yields the protein CASSLDNLQETQYF. Complete variable domain (other parts from reference TRBV5-8 and TRBJ2-5): EAGVTQSPTHLIKTRGQQATLRCSPISGHTSVYWYQQALGLGLQFLLWYDEGEERNRGNFPPRFSGRQFPNYSSELNVNALELEDSALYLCASSLDNLQETQYFGPGTRLLVL.

The table lists this clone with a count of one. The gene calls are TRBV11-3 and TRBJ2-1; possible D gene TRBD2, 7 bases. This CDR3 spans 17 amino acids. Germline-derived CDR1 and CDR2 are SGHNT and YENEEA. V gave up 5 bases and J gave up 6 bases, with 23 bases separating them. Here the CDR3 reads CASSRAGELWGRNEQFF. The CDR3 region has the DNA TGTGCCAGCAGCCGCGCGGGGGAATTATGGGGGCGCAATGAGCAGTTCTTC.

The chain employs TRBV7-7 and TRBJ2-1; TRBD2 matches 12 bases. Per germline, CDR1 SSHAT and CDR2 FNYEAQ (reference sequence). The CDR3 spans 15 residues. V lost 5 bases to trimming and J lost 6 bases; unmatched junction nucleotides: 5. CDR3 DNA sequence: TGTGCCAGCAGCACGGGACTAGCGGGCTCCAATGAGCAGTTCTTC. Its protein is CASSTGLAGSNEQFF.

A single count supports this clone. The chain carries TRBV11-2 and TRBJ2-2; TRBD1 might be the D (6 bases). The V gene lost 5 bases and the J gene lost 6 bases, with 16 bases spanning the gap. The germline CDR1 and CDR2 sequences are SGHAT and FQNNGV. CDR3 length: 15 amino acids. The CDR3 here is CASSPRVGGAGELFF. In DNA form, the CDR3 reads TGTGCCAGCAGCCCGAGGGTTGGGGGCGCCGGGGAGCTGTTTTTT.

This clone appeared once. The genes are TRBV5-5 and TRBJ1-4; D unresolved. Trimming took off 3 bases at V and 8 bases at J, with 11 bases between the two ends. This CDR3 region has 13 residues. Germline CDR1 and CDR2: SGHKS and YYEKEE (reference sequence). The CDR3 sequence: CASSSLPGEKLFF. CDR3 bases: TGTGCCAGCAGCTCGTTGCCGGGAGAAAAACTGTTTTTT.

The chain recombines TRBV5-4 with TRBJ2-5; 10 bases are a match to TRBD2. J was trimmed by 4 bases and V by 4 bases; bases with no gene match: 13. CDR1 and CDR2 (germline): SGHNT, YYREEE (reference sequence). This CDR3 region has 17 residues. This chain's CDR3 is CASSPGGSGGTIETQYF. CDR3 nucleotide sequence: TGTGCCAGCAGCCCAGGGGGTAGCGGGGGGACTATAGAGACCCAGTACTTC.

V usage is TRBV5-1 and J usage is TRBJ2-3; tentatively, D is TRBD2 (6 bases). With 4 bases removed from V and 2 bases from J, the gap between germline ends came to 17 bases. This CDR3 contains 16 residues. Germline CDR1 SGHRS, CDR2 YFSETQ. DNA for the CDR3: TGCGCCAGCAGCCCCCGGGGCGGGACTGCCACAGATACGCAGTATTTT. Its translation: CASSPRGGTATDTQYF.

The rearrangement joins TRBV6-5 to TRBJ2-7; 12 nucleotides match TRBD1. Losses at the gene ends were 7 bases for V and 2 bases for J; bases not matched to a gene: 6. This CDR3 comprises 15 residues. CDR1 is MNHEY, CDR2 SVGAGI, per germline. CDR3: CASNAGTGGPYEQYF. CDR3 coding DNA: TGTGCCAGCAACGCCGGGACAGGGGGCCCCTACGAGCAGTACTTC.

The CDR3 loop is CASSGGQGVSNQPQHF. For the CDR3, the DNA is TGTGCCAGCAGTGGGGGACAGGGCGTTAGCAATCAGCCCCAGCATTTT. This sequence joins TRBV6-1 and TRBJ1-5, with 9 bases lining up with TRBD1. This CDR3 is 16 amino acids long. Germline CDR1 and CDR2: MNHNS and SASEGT. V dropped 4 bases and J dropped 0; count of bases not matched to a gene: 4.

The chain uses TRBV7-9 and TRBJ2-3; no clear D gene. The germline V and J ends were trimmed by 2 bases and 1 base, with 7 bases remaining between them. The CDR3 has 14 residues. The germline gives CDR1 SEHNR, CDR2 FQNEAQ (reference sequence). CDR3 loop: CASSLSVGTDTQYF. CDR3 sequence (DNA): TGTGCCAGCAGCTTAAGCGTCGGCACAGATACGCAGTATTTT.

The chain carries TRBV6-5 and TRBJ1-6; 7 nucleotides align to TRBD1. This CDR3 is 15 amino acids long. The germline V gene has CDR1 MNHEY and CDR2 SVGAGI. Germline trimming cut 6 bases from V and 10 bases from J; bases unmatched to any gene: 12. The CDR3 is CASRGGQVKASPLHF. Here the CDR3 DNA reads TGTGCCAGCAGGGGCGGACAGGTCAAGGCGTCACCCCTCCACTTT.